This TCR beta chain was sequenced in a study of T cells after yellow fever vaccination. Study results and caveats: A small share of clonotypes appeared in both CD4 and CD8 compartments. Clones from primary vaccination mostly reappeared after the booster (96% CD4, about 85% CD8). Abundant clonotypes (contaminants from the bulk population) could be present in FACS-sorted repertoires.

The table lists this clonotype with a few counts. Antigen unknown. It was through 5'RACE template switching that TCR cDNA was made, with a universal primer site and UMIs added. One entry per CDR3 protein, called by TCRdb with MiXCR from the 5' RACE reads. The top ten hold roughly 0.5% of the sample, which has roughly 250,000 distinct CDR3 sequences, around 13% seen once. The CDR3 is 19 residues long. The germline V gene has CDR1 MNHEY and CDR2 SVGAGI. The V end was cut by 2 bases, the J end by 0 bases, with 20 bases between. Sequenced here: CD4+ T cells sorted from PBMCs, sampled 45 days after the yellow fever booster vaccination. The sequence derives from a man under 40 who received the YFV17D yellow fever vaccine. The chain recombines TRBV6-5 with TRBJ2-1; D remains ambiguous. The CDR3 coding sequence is TGTGCCAGCAGTTACCGAAAACTCAAACATCAGAGCTCCTACAATGAGCAGTTCTTC. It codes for CASSYRKLKHQSSYNEQFF.